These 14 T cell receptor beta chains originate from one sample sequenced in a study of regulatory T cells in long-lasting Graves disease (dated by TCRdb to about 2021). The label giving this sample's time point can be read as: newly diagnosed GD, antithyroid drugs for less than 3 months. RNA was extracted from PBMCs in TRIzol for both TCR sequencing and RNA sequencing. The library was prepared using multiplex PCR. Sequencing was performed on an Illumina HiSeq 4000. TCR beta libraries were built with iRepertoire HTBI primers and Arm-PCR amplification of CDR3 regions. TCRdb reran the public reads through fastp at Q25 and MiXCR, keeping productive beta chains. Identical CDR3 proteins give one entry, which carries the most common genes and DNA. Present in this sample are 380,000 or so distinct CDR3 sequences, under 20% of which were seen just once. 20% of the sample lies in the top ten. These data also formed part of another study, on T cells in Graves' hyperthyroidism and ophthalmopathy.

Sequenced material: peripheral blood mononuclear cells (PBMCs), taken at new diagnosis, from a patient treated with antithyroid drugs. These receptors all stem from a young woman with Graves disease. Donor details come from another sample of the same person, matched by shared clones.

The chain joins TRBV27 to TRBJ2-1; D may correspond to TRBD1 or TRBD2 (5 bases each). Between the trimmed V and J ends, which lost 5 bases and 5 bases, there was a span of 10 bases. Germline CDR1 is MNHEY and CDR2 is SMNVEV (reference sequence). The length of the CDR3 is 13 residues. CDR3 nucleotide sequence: TGTGCCAGCAGTCCGGGACGTCACAATGAGCAGTTCTTC. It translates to CASSPGRHNEQFF.

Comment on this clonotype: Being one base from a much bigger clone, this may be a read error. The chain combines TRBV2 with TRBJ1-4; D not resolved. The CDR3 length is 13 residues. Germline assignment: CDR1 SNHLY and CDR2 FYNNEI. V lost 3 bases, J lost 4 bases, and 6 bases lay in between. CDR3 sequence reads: CASSDGLNEKLFF. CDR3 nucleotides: TGTGCCAGCAGTGACGGGCTTAATGAAAAACTGTTTTTT.

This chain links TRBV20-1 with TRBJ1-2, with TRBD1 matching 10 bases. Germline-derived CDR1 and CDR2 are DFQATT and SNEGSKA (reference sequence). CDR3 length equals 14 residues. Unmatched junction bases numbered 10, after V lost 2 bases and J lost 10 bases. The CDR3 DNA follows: TGCAGTGCTAGAAGGACAGGGGGGGCGTCTCTCTACACCTTC. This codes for CSARRTGGASLYTF.

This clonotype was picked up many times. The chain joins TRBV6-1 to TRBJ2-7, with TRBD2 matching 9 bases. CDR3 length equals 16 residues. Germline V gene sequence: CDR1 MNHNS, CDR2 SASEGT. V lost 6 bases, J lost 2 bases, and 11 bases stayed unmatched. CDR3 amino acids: CASSSPTSGGPYEQYF. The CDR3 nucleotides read TGTGCCAGCAGCTCCCCGACTAGCGGAGGGCCCTACGAGCAGTACTTC.

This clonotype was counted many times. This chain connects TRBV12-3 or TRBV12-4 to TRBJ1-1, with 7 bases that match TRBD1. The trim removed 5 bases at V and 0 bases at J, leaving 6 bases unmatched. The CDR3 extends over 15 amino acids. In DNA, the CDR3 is TGTGCCAGCAGTGGGGGGACAGTGATGAACACTGAAGCTTTCTTT. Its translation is CASSGGTVMNTEAFF.

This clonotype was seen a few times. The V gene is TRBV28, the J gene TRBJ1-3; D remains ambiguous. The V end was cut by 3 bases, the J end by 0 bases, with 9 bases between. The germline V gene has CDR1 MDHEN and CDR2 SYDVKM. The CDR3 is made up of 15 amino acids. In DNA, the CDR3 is TGTGCCAGCAGTTTTGGGCAAAGCTCTGGAAACACCATATATTTT. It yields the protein CASSFGQSSGNTIYF.

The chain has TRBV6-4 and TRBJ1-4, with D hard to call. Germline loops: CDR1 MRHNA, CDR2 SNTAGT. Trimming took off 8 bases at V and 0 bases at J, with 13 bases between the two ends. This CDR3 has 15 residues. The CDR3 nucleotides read TGTGCCAGCGAGAAACGGGATGCAACTAATGAAAAACTGTTTTTT. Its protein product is CASEKRDATNEKLFF.

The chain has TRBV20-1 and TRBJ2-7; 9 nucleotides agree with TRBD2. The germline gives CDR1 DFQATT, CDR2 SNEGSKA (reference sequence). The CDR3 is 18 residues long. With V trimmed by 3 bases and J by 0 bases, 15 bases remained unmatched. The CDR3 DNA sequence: TGCAGTGCTAGGGGGGGGCTAGCGGGACCCCTTAGCTCCTACGAGCAGTACTTC. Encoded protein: CSARGGLAGPLSSYEQYF.

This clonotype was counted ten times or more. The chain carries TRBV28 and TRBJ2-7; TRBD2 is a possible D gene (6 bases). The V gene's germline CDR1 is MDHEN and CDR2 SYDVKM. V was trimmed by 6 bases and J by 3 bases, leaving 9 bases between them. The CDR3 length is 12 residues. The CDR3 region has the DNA TGTGCCAGCAGGGGGGGACTCTACGAGCAGTACTTC. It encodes CASRGGLYEQYF.

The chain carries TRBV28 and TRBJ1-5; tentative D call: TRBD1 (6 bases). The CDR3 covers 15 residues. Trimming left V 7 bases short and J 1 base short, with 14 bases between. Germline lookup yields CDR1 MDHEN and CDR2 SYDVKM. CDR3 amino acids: CASKSGGASNQPQHF. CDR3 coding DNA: TGTGCCAGCAAAAGCGGGGGGGCAAGCAATCAGCCCCAGCATTTT.

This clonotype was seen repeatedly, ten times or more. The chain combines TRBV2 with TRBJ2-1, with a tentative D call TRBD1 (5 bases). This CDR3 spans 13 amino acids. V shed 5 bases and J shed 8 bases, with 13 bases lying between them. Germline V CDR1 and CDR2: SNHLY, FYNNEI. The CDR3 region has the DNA TGTGCCAGCAGTCCAGGGTCTAGGGATGAGCAGTTCTTC. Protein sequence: CASSPGSRDEQFF.

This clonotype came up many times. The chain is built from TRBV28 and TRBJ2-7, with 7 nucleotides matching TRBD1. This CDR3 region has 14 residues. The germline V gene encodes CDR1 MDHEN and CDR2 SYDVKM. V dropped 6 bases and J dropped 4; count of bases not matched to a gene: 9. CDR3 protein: CASSPGTETYEQYF. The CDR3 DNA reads TGTGCCAGCAGCCCCGGGACAGAGACGTACGAGCAGTACTTC.

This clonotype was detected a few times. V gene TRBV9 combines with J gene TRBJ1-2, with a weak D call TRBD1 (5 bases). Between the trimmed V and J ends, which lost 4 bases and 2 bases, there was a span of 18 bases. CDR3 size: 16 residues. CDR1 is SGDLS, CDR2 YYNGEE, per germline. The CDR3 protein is CASSTPRDGNNYGYTF. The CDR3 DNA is TGTGCCAGCAGCACCCCCCGGGACGGAAACAACTATGGCTACACCTTC.

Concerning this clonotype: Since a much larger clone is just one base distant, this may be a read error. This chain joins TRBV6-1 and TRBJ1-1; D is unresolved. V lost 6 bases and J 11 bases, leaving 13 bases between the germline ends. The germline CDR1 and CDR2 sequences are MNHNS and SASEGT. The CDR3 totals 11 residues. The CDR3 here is CASREAGMAFF. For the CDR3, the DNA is TGTGCCAGCAGGGAGGCCGGAATGGCTTTCTTT.